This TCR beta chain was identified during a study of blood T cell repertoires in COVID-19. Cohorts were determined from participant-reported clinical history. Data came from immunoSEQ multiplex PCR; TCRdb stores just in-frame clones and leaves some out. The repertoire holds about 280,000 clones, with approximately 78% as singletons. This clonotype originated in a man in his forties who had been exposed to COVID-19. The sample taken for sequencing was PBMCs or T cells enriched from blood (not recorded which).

The CDR3 loop reads CASSSTGTQYF. DNA of the CDR3: TGTGCCAGCAGCAGCACGGGTACGCAGTATTTT. This chain links TRBV14 with TRBJ2-3, with D unclear. This CDR3 has 11 residues. Germline CDR1 and CDR2: SGHDN and FVKESK. Trimming stripped 5 bases from V and 8 bases from J, with 8 bases between.